Listed below are T cell receptor beta chains from one sample, sequenced in a study of identical twins. MiXCR was run by TCRdb on the 5' RACE reads, yielding one entry per CDR3 protein. The table records some 1,700,000 distinct CDR3 sequences, around 29% of them present only once. The sequenced material came from cord blood. The receptors stem from a newborn girl in good health. Both conserved end residues are part of each CDR3. Fields, in order: D gene, clone size, V gene, J gene, CDR3 DNA, CDR3 protein. D genes are given only for firm matches. Rows give clone size only sometimes, using once, few, many, or a class for an expanded clone.

TRBD1	-	TRBV3-1	TRBJ1-1	TGTGCCAGCAGCCAACGGCCGACAGGGAGGAACACTGAAGCTTTCTTT	CASSQRPTGRNTEAFF
-	-	TRBV9	TRBJ2-3	TGTGCCAGCAGCGTAGGCCCTGGACTGGCGGCAGATACGCAGTATTTT	CASSVGPGLAADTQYF
-	-	TRBV7-9	TRBJ2-3	TGTGCCAGCGGGCCCGTCCGAGGCGGGGCCGGCACAGATACGCAGTATTTT	CASGPVRGGAGTDTQYF
-	few	TRBV7-8	TRBJ2-1	TGTGCCAGCAGCCAGGGACGCCCCTCCTACAATGAGCAGTTCTTC	CASSQGRPSYNEQFF
TRBD1	few	TRBV20-1	TRBJ1-4	TGCAGTGCCCCGGACAGGGGGCGTGAAAAACTGTTTTTT	CSAPDRGREKLFF
-	-	TRBV9	TRBJ2-7	TGTGCCAGCAGCGTAGCTTGGGGGGGGCCCTACGAGCAGTACTTC	CASSVAWGGPYEQYF
-	few	TRBV9	TRBJ2-1	TGTGCCAGCAGCGTTCATTGGGGGCCCTACAATGAGCAGTTCTTC	CASSVHWGPYNEQFF
-	-	TRBV21-1	TRBJ1-1	TGTGCCAGCATCCACAATCAGAAACGACCTGAAGCTTTCTTT	CASIHNQKRPEAFF
TRBD2	few	TRBV20-1	TRBJ2-3	TGCAGTGCTAACCCCGGACTAGCTAGCGCAGATACGCAGTATTTT	CSANPGLASADTQYF
TRBD2	-	TRBV10-3	TRBJ2-3	TGTGCCACCCAGGGAGGGTGGGCAGATACGCAGTATTTT	CATQGGWADTQYF
-	few	TRBV10-3	TRBJ1-2	TGTGCCACCCTCGGGAGACAGTATGGCTACACCTTC	CATLGRQYGYTF
-	-	TRBV21-1	TRBJ2-3	TGTGCCAGCAGCAAAGGAAAAGACACAGATACGCAGTATTTT	CASSKGKDTDTQYF
-	-	TRBV6-1	TRBJ2-7	TGTGCCAGCGGGGGGTGGGGGTTATACGAGCAGTACTTC	CASGGWGLYEQYF
TRBD2	few	TRBV5-5	TRBJ2-5	TGTGCCAGCAGCCCCCTAGCGGGGGGGCTGGAGACCCAGTACTTC	CASSPLAGGLETQYF
TRBD1	-	TRBV20-1	TRBJ2-3	TGCAGTGCTAGAGAACAAAGGGGACAGGGCAGGGATACGCAGTATTTT	CSAREQRGQGRDTQYF
-	-	TRBV27	TRBJ1-1	TGTGCCAGCAGTTTAAACAGGTTTATGAACACTGAAGCTTTCTTT	CASSLNRFMNTEAFF
-	-	TRBV4-2	TRBJ2-2	TGTGCCAGCAGCCCCCCGGCCAGGGAGCTGTTTTTT	CASSPPARELFF
-	few	TRBV28	TRBJ2-2	TGTGCCAGCAGTTTATACAGGGCCACCGGGGAGCTGTTTTTT	CASSLYRATGELFF
-	-	TRBV5-1	TRBJ2-1	TGCGCCAGCAGCCTGGTTCGGGCGGCCCTCTTTCGAGAGCAGTTCTTC	CASSLVRAALFREQFF
-	few	TRBV18	TRBJ2-3	TGTGCCAGCTCACCACGGGTCAGAAAGTATTTT	CASSPRVRKYF
-	few	TRBV20-1	TRBJ2-3	TGCAGTGTGGGCGGGGGCCGCACAGATACGCAGTATTTT	CSVGGGRTDTQYF
-	few	TRBV29-1	TRBJ2-3	TGCAGCGTTGAGGGACTGTACACAGATACGCAGTATTTT	CSVEGLYTDTQYF
-	few	TRBV25-1	TRBJ2-1	TGTGCCAGCAGTGACCCTATCTTTCATCTCCCACCTTACCCCTACAATGAGCAGTTCTTC	CASSDPIFHLPPYPYNEQFF
TRBD2	many	TRBV29-1	TRBJ2-1	TGCAGCGCCTATACGGGGGGGAATGAGCAGTTCTTC	CSAYTGGNEQFF
TRBD2	many	TRBV3-1	TRBJ2-3	TGTGCCAGCAGCCAAGCGGGACTAGCGGGGGATACGCAGTATTTT	CASSQAGLAGDTQYF
TRBD2	-	TRBV29-1	TRBJ2-7	TGCAGCGTTGAGGAGCGGGAGGCGTCCTACGAGCAGTACTTC	CSVEEREASYEQYF
-	-	TRBV12-3/TRBV12-4	TRBJ1-5	TGTGCCAGCAGTTTGCTCGTCAGGGGCAGCAATCAGCCCCAGCATTTT	CASSLLVRGSNQPQHF
-	few	TRBV12-3/TRBV12-4	TRBJ1-2	TGTGCCAGCAGTTTAGGACAGTGGGAGGGTGGCTACACCTTC	CASSLGQWEGGYTF
TRBD1	-	TRBV6-1	TRBJ1-1	TGTGCCAGCAGTGCAATACAGGGGAGGACTGAAGCTTTCTTT	CASSAIQGRTEAFF
-	-	TRBV7-2	TRBJ2-7	TGTGCCAGCAGCCGCTCGCGGGGCCACGAGCAGTACTTC	CASSRSRGHEQYF
-	-	TRBV9	TRBJ2-1	TGTGCCAGCAGCGTAGTAGGGGCCACCTACAATGAGCAGTTCTTC	CASSVVGATYNEQFF
-	few	TRBV15	TRBJ2-3	TGTGCCACCAGCAGCGACACCCGCCGGATTACGCAGTATTTT	CATSSDTRRITQYF
TRBD1	-	TRBV2	TRBJ2-7	TGTGCCAGCAGTCGACAGGGGGCTCAGTACGAGCAGTACTTC	CASSRQGAQYEQYF
-	-	TRBV29-1	TRBJ1-5	TGCAGCGTTGGGGGCATTTTTAATCAGCCCCAGCATTTT	CSVGGIFNQPQHF
-	-	TRBV29-1	TRBJ2-7	TGCAGCGTTGAAGAACCAAAGGGGTACGAGCAGTACTTC	CSVEEPKGYEQYF
-	few	TRBV28	TRBJ1-5	TGTGCCAGCAGCCACCGCCAGGGCACGTTTAGCAATCAGCCCCAGCATTTT	CASSHRQGTFSNQPQHF
-	-	TRBV7-9	TRBJ1-3	TGTGCCAGCAGCCCAGCGCCCAGGTCAGGTGCTGGAAACACCATATATTTT	CASSPAPRSGAGNTIYF
-	-	TRBV20-1	TRBJ2-7	TGCAGTGCTACCAATCCCAGGGGAGACGAGCAGTACTTC	CSATNPRGDEQYF
-	-	TRBV3-1	TRBJ2-7	TGTGCCAGCAGCCCGGACGTCCCAGCCTACGAGCAGTACTTC	CASSPDVPAYEQYF
-	few	TRBV4-2	TRBJ2-3	TGTGCCAGCAGCCCCCGGCCTCGCCCCACAGATACGCAGTATTTT	CASSPRPRPTDTQYF
-	few	TRBV23-1	TRBJ2-1	TGCGCCAGCAGTCAATCCAACGAACAGGGTTGGTCCTACAATGAGCAGTTCTTC	CASSQSNEQGWSYNEQFF
-	-	TRBV28	TRBJ2-7	TGTGCCAGCAGTCCGCTCAGGGATTCCTACGAGCAGTACTTC	CASSPLRDSYEQYF
-	few	TRBV3-1	TRBJ2-1	TGTGCCAGCAGCCTCCTCCGGGACTCCAATGAGCAGTTCTTC	CASSLLRDSNEQFF
TRBD1	-	TRBV5-1	TRBJ1-6	TGCGCCAGCAGCTTGTTTGGGACAGGGGTACCTTCACCCCTCCACTTT	CASSLFGTGVPSPLHF
-	-	TRBV3-1	TRBJ2-1	TGTGCCAGCAGCCGTAGCACTTCCTACAATGAGCAGTTCTTC	CASSRSTSYNEQFF
-	few	TRBV7-9	TRBJ1-2	TGTGCCAGCAGCTTAACCCTGGGCTATGGCTACACCTTC	CASSLTLGYGYTF
-	-	TRBV11-3	TRBJ2-3	TGTGCCAGCAGCCCCGGGCGGACGAAAAAGCAGTATTTT	CASSPGRTKKQYF
-	-	TRBV7-7	TRBJ2-2	TGTGCTAGCAGCCGGGGCGGAGCGAACACCGGGGAGCTGTTTTTT	CASSRGGANTGELFF
-	-	TRBV21-1	TRBJ2-5	TGTGCCAGCAGCAAATCCATGAGCGGGACCCAAGAGACCCAGTACTTC	CASSKSMSGTQETQYF
-	-	TRBV10-3	TRBJ2-3	TGTGCCATCAGTGAAGGAGCCGGGATCCCAGATACGCAGTATTTT	CAISEGAGIPDTQYF
-	-	TRBV18	TRBJ1-2	TGTGCCAGCTCACCGAAGCAATACGGGGACACTGCTAACTATGGCTACACCTTC	CASSPKQYGDTANYGYTF
TRBD2	many	TRBV4-2	TRBJ2-3	TGTGCCAGCAGCCAAGGACTAGCGGGCTACACAGATACGCAGTATTTT	CASSQGLAGYTDTQYF
-	-	TRBV9	TRBJ2-1	TGTGCCAGCAGCGTAGGTTCAGGGAACAATGAGCAGTTCTTC	CASSVGSGNNEQFF
-	-	TRBV5-1	TRBJ2-2	TGCGCCAGCAGCAGCTTAACAGGGAGAACCGGGGAGCTGTTTTTT	CASSSLTGRTGELFF
-	-	TRBV6-5	TRBJ1-5	TGTGCCAGCCAAAATGGGCCCAATCAGCCCCAGCATTTT	CASQNGPNQPQHF
-	-	TRBV12-3/TRBV12-4	TRBJ2-1	TGTGCCAGTCAGCCGGGGCACAGCTCCTACAATGAGCAGTTCTTC	CASQPGHSSYNEQFF
-	-	TRBV6-6	TRBJ1-5	TGTGCCAGCAGTTACTTCCGACAGCCAGATAGCAATCAGCCCCAGCATTTT	CASSYFRQPDSNQPQHF